This TCR beta chain was sequenced for a study of cytomegalovirus exposure and HLA in healthy donors (dated by TCRdb to about 2017). For context, the study as a whole: According to a later analysis, one platform produced both the approximately 110 validation repertoires and the 670 or so repertoires of the first cohort. The study aimed to test whether cataloging public T cell receptors could reveal signatures of past pathogen exposure. A separate validation cohort of 100 to 150 different subjects was used in addition to the approximately 640-subject first cohort. To predict cytomegalovirus infection status, the study brought together high-throughput TCR immunosequencing, statistical association of individual TCRs with disease status, and machine learning. Overall results and qualifications from the work: Of the cluster scores, 94% were above 0 in a later analysis, which found that TCRs clustered in the first cohort also tended to co-occur in the approximately 120 validation repertoires. Across donors, most TCR sequences were observed very rarely, whereas some public TCRs were present in many individuals. The validation cohort had no HLA typing available for a later analysis, so co-occurrence within that cohort was assessed over all 130 or so repertoires. The authors suggested that the approach could potentially be generalized to other disease states and immunological phenotypes. A total of roughly 160 TCR beta chains were listed by the study as associated with cytomegalovirus. The classifier was reported to diagnose cytomegalovirus status with high specificity and sensitivity in both the original cohort and the validation cohort. In vitro tests confirmed that a few of the cytomegalovirus-associated TCR beta chains recognize cytomegalovirus antigens.

The library was produced with the immunoSEQ multiplex PCR assay. On the study's bioinformatics: A statistical classification framework was developed to diagnose cytomegalovirus status using the catalog of TCR beta chain sequences. What TCRdb holds here is the immuneACCESS table cut down to in-frame rearrangements. Part of the clones is not present; checked against another copy, under half of the missing clones reflect an unresolved V gene, and the others are unexplained. V and J calls and clone size are those listed in that table; D and trimming were worked out from the DNA. Within this sample are some 90,000 clones, with 96% of them counted one time only. More than 0.65% of the sample comes from the top ten. The germline V gene yields SGHVS for CDR1 and FNYEAQ for CDR2. From the cysteine up to the phenylalanine, the CDR3 has a length of 14 residues. Of the read, only the CDR3 DNA is kept; its 42 bases are in frame from base 1. After removal of 0 bases from V and 5 bases from J, the junction retains 3 bases not matched to a gene.

Separate from the roughly 700-subject first cohort, the validation cohort of roughly 120 subjects was the group to which the donors belonged. As concerns this clone: Which antigen it targets is not known. No base qualities exist here, and no much larger clone lies one base off it.

The V and J segments used are TRBV7-6 and TRBJ1-1; the junction holds 7 bases that match TRBD1. Specimen: PBMCs. The sequence was collected from a man in his late teens or twenties in good health and CMV-seronegative. The CDR3 region: CASSLAGGWTEAFF. The DNA sequence is TGTGCCAGCAGCTTAGCAGGGGGCTGGACTGAAGCTTTCTTT.